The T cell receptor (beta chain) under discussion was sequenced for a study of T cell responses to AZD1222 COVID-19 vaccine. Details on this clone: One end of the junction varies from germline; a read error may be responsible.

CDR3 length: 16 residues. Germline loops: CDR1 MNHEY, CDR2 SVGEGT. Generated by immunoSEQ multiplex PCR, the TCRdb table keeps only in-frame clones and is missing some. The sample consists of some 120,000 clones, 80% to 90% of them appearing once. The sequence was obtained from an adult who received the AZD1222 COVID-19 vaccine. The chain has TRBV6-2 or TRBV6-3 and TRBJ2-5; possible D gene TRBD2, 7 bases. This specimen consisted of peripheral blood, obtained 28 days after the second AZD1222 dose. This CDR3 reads CASSYVWGGLQETRYF. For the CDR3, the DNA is TGTGCCAGCAGTTACGTGTGGGGGGGCCTCCAAGAGACCCGGTACTTC.